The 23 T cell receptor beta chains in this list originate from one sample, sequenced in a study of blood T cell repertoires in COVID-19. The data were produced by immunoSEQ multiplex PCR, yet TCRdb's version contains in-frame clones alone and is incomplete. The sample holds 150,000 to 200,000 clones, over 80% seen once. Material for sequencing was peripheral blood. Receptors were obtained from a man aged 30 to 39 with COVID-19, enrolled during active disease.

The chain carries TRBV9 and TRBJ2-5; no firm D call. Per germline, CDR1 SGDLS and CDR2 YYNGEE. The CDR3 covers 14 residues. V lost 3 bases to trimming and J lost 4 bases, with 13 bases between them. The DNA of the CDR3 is TGTGCCAGCAGCGGTAGCACGGCCATAGAGACCCAGTACTTC. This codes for CASSGSTAIETQYF.

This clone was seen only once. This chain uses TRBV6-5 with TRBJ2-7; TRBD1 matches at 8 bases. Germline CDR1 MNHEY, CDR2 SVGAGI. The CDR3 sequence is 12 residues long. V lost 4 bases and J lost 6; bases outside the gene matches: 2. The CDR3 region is CASSFTGGEQYF. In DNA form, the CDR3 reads TGTGCCAGCAGTTTCACAGGGGGCGAGCAGTACTTC.

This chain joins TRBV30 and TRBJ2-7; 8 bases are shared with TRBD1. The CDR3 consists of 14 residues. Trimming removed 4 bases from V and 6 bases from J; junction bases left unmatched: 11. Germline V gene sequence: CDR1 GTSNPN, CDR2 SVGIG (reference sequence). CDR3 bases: TGTGCCTGGAACCTCCGGGACAGGACCCTCGAGCAGTACTTC. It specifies CAWNLRDRTLEQYF. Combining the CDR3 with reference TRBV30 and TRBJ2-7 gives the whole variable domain SQTIHQWPATLVQPVGSPLSLECTVEGTSNPNLYWYRQAAGRGLQLLFYSVGIGQISSEVPQNLSASRPQDRQFILSSKKLLLSDSGFYLCAWNLRDRTLEQYFGPGTRLTVT.

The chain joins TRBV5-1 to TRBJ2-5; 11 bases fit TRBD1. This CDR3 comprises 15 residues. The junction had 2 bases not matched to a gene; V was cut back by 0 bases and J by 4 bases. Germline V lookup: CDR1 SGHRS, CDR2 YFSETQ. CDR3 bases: TGCGCCAGCAGCTTGGCGGGACAGGGGGGAGAGACCCAGTACTTC. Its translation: CASSLAGQGGETQYF.

The CDR3 coding sequence is TGTGCCAGCACCCCCAGGGGGGTGGACACTGAAGCTTTCTTT. As protein: CASTPRGVDTEAFF. This sequence joins TRBV28 and TRBJ1-1; TRBD1 aligns across 7 bases. Germline V CDR1 and CDR2: MDHEN, SYDVKM. V shed 7 bases and J 3 bases; nucleotides not matched to a gene: 8. The CDR3 contains 14 residues.

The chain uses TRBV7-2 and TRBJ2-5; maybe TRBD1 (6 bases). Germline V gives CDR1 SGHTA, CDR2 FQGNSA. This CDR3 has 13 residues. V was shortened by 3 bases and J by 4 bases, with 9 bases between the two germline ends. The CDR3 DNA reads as TGTGCCAGCAGCTTCGCCAGGGGAGAGACCCAGTACTTC. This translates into CASSFARGETQYF.

The CDR3 nucleotides read TGTGCCAGCTCACCGGGACAGGGTGGCTATGGCTACACCTTC. It encodes CASSPGQGGYGYTF. The chain links TRBV18 to TRBJ1-2; 9 nucleotides align to TRBD1. In germline, CDR1 is KGHSH, CDR2 LQKENI. V lost 3 bases, J lost 4 bases, and 3 bases stayed unmatched. This CDR3 contains 14 residues.

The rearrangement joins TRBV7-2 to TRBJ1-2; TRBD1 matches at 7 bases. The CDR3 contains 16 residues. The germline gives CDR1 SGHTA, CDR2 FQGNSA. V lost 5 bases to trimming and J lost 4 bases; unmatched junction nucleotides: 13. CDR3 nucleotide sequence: TGTGCCAGCAGCCCGAGGGCCCGGCAGGGGGGCTATGGCTACACCTTC. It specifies CASSPRARQGGYGYTF.

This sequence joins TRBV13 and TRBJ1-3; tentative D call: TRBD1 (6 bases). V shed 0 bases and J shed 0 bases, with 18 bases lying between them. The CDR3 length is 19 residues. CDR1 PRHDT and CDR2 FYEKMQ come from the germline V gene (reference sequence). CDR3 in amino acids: CASSLGTPNQGNSGNTIYF. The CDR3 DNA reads TGTGCCAGCAGCTTAGGGACACCCAACCAGGGGAACTCTGGAAACACCATATATTTT.

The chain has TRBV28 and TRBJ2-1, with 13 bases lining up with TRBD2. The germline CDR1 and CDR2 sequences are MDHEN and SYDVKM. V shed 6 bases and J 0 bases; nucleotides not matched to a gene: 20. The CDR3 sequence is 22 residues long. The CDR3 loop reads CASRYHSETSGRIRSSYNEQFF. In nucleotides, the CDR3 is TGTGCCAGCAGGTATCACTCCGAGACTAGCGGGAGGATCCGGAGCTCCTACAATGAGCAGTTCTTC.

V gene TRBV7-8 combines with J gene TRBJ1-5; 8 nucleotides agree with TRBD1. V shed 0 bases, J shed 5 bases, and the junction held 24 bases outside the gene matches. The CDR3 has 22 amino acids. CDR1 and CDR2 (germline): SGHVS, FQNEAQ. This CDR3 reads CASSLARARQGASTRYDQPQHF. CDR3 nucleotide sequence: TGTGCCAGCAGCTTAGCAAGGGCCCGCCAGGGGGCCTCTACACGATATGATCAGCCCCAGCATTTT.

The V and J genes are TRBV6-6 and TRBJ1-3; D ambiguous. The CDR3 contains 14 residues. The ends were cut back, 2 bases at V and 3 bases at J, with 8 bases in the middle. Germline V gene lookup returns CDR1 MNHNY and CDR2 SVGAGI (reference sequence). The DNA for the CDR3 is TGTGCCAGCAGTTACGAGGGCCGTGGAAACACCATATATTTT. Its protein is CASSYEGRGNTIYF.

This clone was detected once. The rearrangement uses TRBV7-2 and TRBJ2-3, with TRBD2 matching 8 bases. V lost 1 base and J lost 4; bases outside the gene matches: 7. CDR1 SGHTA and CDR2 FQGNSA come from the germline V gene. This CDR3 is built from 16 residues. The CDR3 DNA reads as TGTGCCAGCAGCTTAGGTCCAGCGGGGGTAGCAGATACGCAGTATTTT. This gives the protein CASSLGPAGVADTQYF.

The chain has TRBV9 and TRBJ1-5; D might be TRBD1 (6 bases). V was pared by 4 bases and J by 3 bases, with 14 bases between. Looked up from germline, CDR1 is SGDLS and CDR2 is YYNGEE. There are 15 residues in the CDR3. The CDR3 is CASSLTGSHNQPQHF. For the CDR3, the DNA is TGTGCCAGCAGCTTAACAGGGTCACACAATCAGCCCCAGCATTTT.

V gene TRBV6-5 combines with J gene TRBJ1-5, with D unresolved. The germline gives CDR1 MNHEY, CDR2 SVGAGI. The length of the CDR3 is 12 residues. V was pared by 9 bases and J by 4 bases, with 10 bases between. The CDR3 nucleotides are TGTGCCAGTACTGTTTTTAATCAGCCCCAGCATTTT. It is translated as CASTVFNQPQHF.

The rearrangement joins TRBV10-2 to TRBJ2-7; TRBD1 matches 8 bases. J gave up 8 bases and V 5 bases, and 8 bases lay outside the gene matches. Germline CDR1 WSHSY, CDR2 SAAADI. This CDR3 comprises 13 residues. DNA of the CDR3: TGCGCCAGCAGTACCCAACAGGGGGAGCAGCAGTACTTC. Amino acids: CASSTQQGEQQYF.

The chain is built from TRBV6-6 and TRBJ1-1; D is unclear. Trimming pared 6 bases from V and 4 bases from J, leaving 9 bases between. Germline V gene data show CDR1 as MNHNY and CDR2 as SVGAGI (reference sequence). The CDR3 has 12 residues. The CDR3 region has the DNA TGTGCCAGCAGGCCTGTCGGCACTGAAGCTTTCTTT. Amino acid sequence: CASRPVGTEAFF.

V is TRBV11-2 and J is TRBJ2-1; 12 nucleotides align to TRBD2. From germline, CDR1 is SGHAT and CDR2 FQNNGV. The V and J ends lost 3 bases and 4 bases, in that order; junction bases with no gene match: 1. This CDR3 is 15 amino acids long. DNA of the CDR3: TGTGCCAGCAGCTTTACTAGCGGGAGGTACAATGAGCAGTTCTTC. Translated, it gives CASSFTSGRYNEQFF. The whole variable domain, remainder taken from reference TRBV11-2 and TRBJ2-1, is EAGVAQSPRYKIIEKRQSVAFWCNPISGHATLYWYQQILGQGPKLLIQFQNNGVVDDSQLPKDRFSAERLKGVDSTLKIQPAKLEDSAVYLCASSFTSGRYNEQFFGPGTRLTVL.

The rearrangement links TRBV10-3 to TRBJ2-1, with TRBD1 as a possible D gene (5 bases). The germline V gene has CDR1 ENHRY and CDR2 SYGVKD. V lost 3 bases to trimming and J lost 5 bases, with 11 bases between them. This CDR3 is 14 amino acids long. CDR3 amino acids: CAISEGRVDNEQFF. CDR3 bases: TGTGCCATCAGTGAAGGCAGGGTTGACAATGAGCAGTTCTTC.

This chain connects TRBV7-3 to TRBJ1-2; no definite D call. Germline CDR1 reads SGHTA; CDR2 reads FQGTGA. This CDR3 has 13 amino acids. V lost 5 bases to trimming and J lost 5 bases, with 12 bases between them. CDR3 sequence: CASSQPGGYGYTF. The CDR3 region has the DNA TGTGCCAGCAGCCAACCGGGCGGGTATGGCTACACCTTC.

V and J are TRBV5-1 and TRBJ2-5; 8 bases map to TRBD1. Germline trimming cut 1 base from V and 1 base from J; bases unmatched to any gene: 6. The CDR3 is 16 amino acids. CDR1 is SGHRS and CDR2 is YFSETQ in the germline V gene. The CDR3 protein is CASSLYRTGSQETQYF. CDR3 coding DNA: TGCGCCAGCAGCTTGTACCGGACAGGGAGCCAAGAGACCCAGTACTTC.

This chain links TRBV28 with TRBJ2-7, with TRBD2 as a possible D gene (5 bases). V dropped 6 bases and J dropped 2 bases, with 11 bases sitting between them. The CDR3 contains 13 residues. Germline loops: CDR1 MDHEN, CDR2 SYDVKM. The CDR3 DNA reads TGTGCCAGCAGGCCAACCGGGGCCTACGAGCAGTACTTC. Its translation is CASRPTGAYEQYF.

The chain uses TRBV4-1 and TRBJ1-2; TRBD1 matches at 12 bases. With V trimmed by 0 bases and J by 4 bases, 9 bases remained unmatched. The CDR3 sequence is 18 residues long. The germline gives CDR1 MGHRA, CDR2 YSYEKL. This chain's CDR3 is CASSQEGTGGGHRYGYTF. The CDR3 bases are TGCGCCAGCAGCCAAGAGGGGACAGGGGGCGGACATCGCTATGGCTACACCTTC.